This T cell receptor (beta chain) was observed in a study of cytomegalovirus exposure and HLA in healthy donors (dated by TCRdb to the late 2010s). For the study in its entirety: An earlier analysis of approximately 640 of the donors reported roughly 270 Gb of sequence data and about 100 million unique TCR beta sequences from 150 million to 200 million T cells. About 300 gigabases of sequencing data and around 87 million unique TCR sequences were included in an early release covering around 600 HLA-typed donors. Of the roughly 390 genotyped donors, approximately 80% fell in the genetic ancestry cluster associated with self-reported Caucasian donors. The study aimed to test whether cataloging public T cell receptors could reveal signatures of past pathogen exposure. The study used immunosequencing to profile the T cell repertoires of 666 subjects and linked those repertoires to cytomegalovirus serostatus. A separate validation cohort of about 110 different subjects was used in addition to the 666-subject first cohort. To predict cytomegalovirus infection status, the study combined high-throughput TCR immunosequencing, statistical association of individual TCRs with disease status, and machine learning. A later analysis re-examined previously published TCR beta repertoires from over 500 donors and added high-resolution HLA genotyping to investigate patterns of TCR occurrence. Rather than drawing on any new phenotypic data, the later analysis identified candidate immune exposures from TCR beta sequences and the way those sequences occurred across donors. An earlier analysis of roughly 580 of the donors used high-throughput TCR beta sequencing to judge whether each TCR beta V gene segment behaved as functional or pseudogenic. Donor age, sex, ethnicity and CMV serostatus were compiled alongside the repertoire data. A later genetic analysis took genome-wide SNP genotypes for about 55% of the roughly 670 donors and used that subset as a discovery cohort. All discovery cohort repertoires had been generated using a single sequencing platform. HLA typing included class I and class II loci at four-digit resolution. The number of typed donors differed by locus: about 620-640 for A, B, C, DRB1 and DQB1; roughly 510 for DQA1; 606 for DPA1; and some 430 for DPB1. A handful of DR-DQ haplotypes were handled as single units for association and clustering because linkage in the cohort was strong. Among around 400 genotyped donors of the cohort, an average of approximately 240,000 unique TCR beta nucleotide sequences was sequenced per donor, of which about 19% were non-productive. Here is what the overall study found, with its caveats: The classifier was reported to diagnose cytomegalovirus status with high specificity and sensitivity in both the original cohort and the validation cohort. This cohort had only TCR beta chains sequenced, and the lack of alpha or paired-chain data limited which features could be detected. Because HLA typing was unavailable for some donors at each locus, only the typed subset was used in association tests. A later analysis found that most CMV-associated TCR beta chains appeared HLA-restricted, with HLA associations seemingly driven largely by CMV exposure. In an earlier analysis of approximately 590 of the donors, most TCR beta V segments appeared in productive rearrangements about 90% or about 30% of the time, broadly matching IMGT annotations. In a later analysis, TCR association rates were found to vary across HLA loci, with the most associated TCRs seen for DRB1 alleles and the fewest for HLA-C alleles. A later analysis reported that several top co-occurrence clusters appeared linked to parvovirus B19, influenza, CMV and Epstein-Barr virus. The study gave a list of 150 to 200 TCR beta chains associated with cytomegalovirus. Linkage disequilibrium might explain the correlated functional status among segregating V segments, but an unknown experimental factor could not be ruled out. While some public TCRs were present in many individuals, most TCR sequences turned up only very rarely across donors. The earlier analysis of approximately 590 of the donors excluded some 15 rarely observed V segments, including chromosome 9 orphons, because counts were too low. According to the authors, the approach could potentially be generalized to other disease states and immunological phenotypes. Strong co-occurrence of HLA alleles, especially DR and DQ, made assigning TCR associations to individual alleles difficult. Compared with equally common non-associated chains, HLA-associated TCR beta chains in a later analysis were more clonally expanded and had lower generation probabilities. Because the 87-base-pair reads could not distinguish some IMGT-functional V segments, including TRBV6-2 and TRBV6-3, those segments were excluded. For the cohort, immune exposure information was limited to CMV serostatus. A later analysis associated roughly 17,000 TCR beta sequences with specific HLA alleles at a false discovery rate of 0.05. In vitro tests confirmed that a few of the cytomegalovirus-associated TCR beta chains recognize cytomegalovirus antigens. A further reported finding was that TCR beta sequences accurately predicted the HLA-A and HLA-B alleles for most subjects in the first cohort. Roughly uniform sequencing depth across donors was assumed in presence/absence analyses, although this assumption may not hold. Compared with the roughly 720-donor mean, donors in an Asian-associated ancestry cluster had fewer N-insertions in productive TCRs, according to a later genetic analysis. A cluster of highly shared sequence variants was judged likely to be a technical artifact of the sequencing pipeline. An association between a missense DCLRE1C variant and V-gene and J-gene trimming of TCR beta chains was found in a later genetic analysis and replicated in an independent cohort.

The cohort consisted of 650 to 850 healthy bone marrow donors. Cohort members were all nominally healthy when sampled, although unrecorded immune exposures were likely present. The donor tested CMV seropositive and was one of the 289 seropositive cohort members. Every donor gave a peripheral blood sample, and the peripheral blood mononuclear cells from that sample were used for TCR beta sequencing. The Qiagen DNeasy Blood Extraction Kit was used to extract genomic DNA from the blood cell samples. A note on this clone: It lacks a known antigen. Base-call qualities are not available, and no considerably larger clone is one nucleotide away.

The library was made by the immunoSEQ multiplex PCR assay. For the multiplex PCR, a mixture combining 60 forward primers for TCR Vbeta segments and 13 reverse primers for TCR Jbeta segments was used. A multiplex PCR assay on genomic DNA amplified the CDR3 region of rearranged TCR beta genes. Amplified TCR beta libraries were sequenced as 87-base-pair reads on the Illumina HiSeq System. Under the source paper's analysis protocol: In a later analysis, some 80 million unique TCR beta chains were counted across the roughly 610 repertoires, and roughly 11 million of these chains were shared by at least two donors. Raw reads were error-corrected and collapsed into unique sequences by a nearest-neighbor algorithm in which closely related sequences were merged to remove PCR and sequencing errors. Alignment of CDR3 sequences to IMGT reference sequences was used to assign V, D and J gene segments. For a sequence to be retained, a match of at least six nucleotides was required to both a V gene segment and a J gene segment. A rearrangement was called productive if the CDR3 had no stop codons and remained in frame with V and J, and every other rearrangement was called non-productive. CDR3 was defined according to IMGT convention as the region running from the second conserved V-encoded cysteine to the conserved J-encoded phenylalanine. The earlier analysis of about 530 of the donors excluded any sequence lacking an unambiguous match to a single V gene segment. In an earlier analysis of a few hundred of the donors, V segments were called functional above 56.7% productive rearrangements and were called segregating when the between-donor standard deviation exceeded 5%. A statistical classification framework was developed to diagnose cytomegalovirus status using the catalog of TCR beta chain sequences. A later analysis assigned V and J genes by comparing TCR nucleotide sequences with IMGT/GENE-DB human TR gene sequences. Using the TCRdist pipeline, a later analysis assigned CDR3 sequences along with most-parsimonious VDJ recombination scenarios. A later analysis defined each TCR beta chain by its CDR3 amino acid sequence plus V-gene family, and excluded reads lacking a unique V-gene family. As a way to deal with suspected cross-contamination and a sequencing artifact, a later analysis dropped 450 to 700 nucleotide sequences that were highly shared and had low generation probability. A later analysis calculated a clonal expansion index for each public chain from normalized within-repertoire ranks of inferred template counts. In a later analysis, generation probabilities were computed using a VDJ recombination model fitted to out-of-frame rearrangements, and the results were checked against IGoR. Hypergeometric tests were used in a later analysis to score TCR-TCR, TCR-HLA and TCR-CMV co-occurrence, with a repertoire-size bias correction applied to the TCR pairs. To estimate false discovery rates, a later analysis permuted the HLA or CMV assignments 20 times. A later analysis grouped co-occurring TCRs with DBSCAN, adding TCRdist sequence similarity when clustering within HLA-allele-positive subsets. Co-occurrence clustering excluded repertoires with fewer than 30,000 or more than 120,000 public chains, plus five with anomalous nucleotide sharing. In its TCRdb copy, this immuneACCESS table keeps in-frame sequences only and misses some clones. Where compared with another copy, unresolved V genes explain less than half of these, and the others have no known cause. V and J calls and clone size are copied from that table; D and trimming were computed from the DNA. The table for this sample lists some 150,000 clones; roughly 80% of them were counted only once. The leading ten clones occupy roughly 5.2% of the sample.

CDR1 MNHNS and CDR2 SASEGT were looked up in the germline V gene. Inclusive of the bounding cysteine and phenylalanine, the CDR3 is 15 residues long. Of the read, only the CDR3 DNA is kept; its 45 bases are in frame from base 1. V and J are trimmed by 7 bases and 9 bases, and the gene matches miss 12 bases of the junction. The sequenced sample was PBMCs. The TCR was taken from a woman under 30 in good health and CMV-seropositive. Here the chain combines TRBV6-1 and TRBJ2-1; TRBD2 agrees with 10 junctional bases. At the DNA level, the sequence is TGTGCCAGCAAGGTTGGAGCGGGGGGGCTTGGTGAGCAGTTCTTC. It codes for CASKVGAGGLGEQFF.